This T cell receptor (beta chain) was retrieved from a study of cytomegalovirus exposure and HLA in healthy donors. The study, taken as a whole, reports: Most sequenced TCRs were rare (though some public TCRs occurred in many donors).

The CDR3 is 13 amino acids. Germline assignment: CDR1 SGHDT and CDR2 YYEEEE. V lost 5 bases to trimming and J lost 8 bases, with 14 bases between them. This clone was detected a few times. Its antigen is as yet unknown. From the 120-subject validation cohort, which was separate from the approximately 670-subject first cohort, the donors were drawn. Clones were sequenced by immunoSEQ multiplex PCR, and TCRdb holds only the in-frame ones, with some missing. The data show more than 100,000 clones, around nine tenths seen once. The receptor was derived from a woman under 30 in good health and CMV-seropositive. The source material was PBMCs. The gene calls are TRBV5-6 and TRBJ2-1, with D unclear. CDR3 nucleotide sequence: TGTGCCAGCAGGCTTCTAAGTGAGGATGAGCAGTTCTTC. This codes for CASRLLSEDEQFF.